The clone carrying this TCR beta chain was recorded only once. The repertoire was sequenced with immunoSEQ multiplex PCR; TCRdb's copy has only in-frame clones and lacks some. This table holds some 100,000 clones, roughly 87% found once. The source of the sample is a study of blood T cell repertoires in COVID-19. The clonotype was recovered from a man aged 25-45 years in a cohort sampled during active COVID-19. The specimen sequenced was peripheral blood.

The CDR3 sequence: CASSLGGTGRSYGYTF. CDR3 sequence (DNA): TGTGCCAGCAGCTTGGGGGGGACAGGCCGATCTTATGGCTACACCTTC. V usage is TRBV5-6 and J usage is TRBJ1-2; 8 nucleotides match TRBD1. The junction had 9 bases not matched to a gene; V was cut back by 0 bases and J by 5 bases. The germline V gene has CDR1 SGHDT and CDR2 YYEEEE. This CDR3 is 16 amino acids long. Full variable domain (missing parts from reference TRBV5-6 and TRBJ1-2): DAGVTQSPTHLIKTRGQQVTLRCSPKSGHDTVSWYQQALGQGPQFIFQYYEEEERQRGNFPDRFSGHQFPNYSSELNVNALLLGDSALYLCASSLGGTGRSYGYTFGSGTRLTVV.